These 9 T cell receptor beta chains were sequenced from one sample in a study of shared T cell receptors in the human thymus (dated by TCRdb to the early 2020s). The method was the immunoSEQ multiplex PCR assay. TCRdb holds this immuneACCESS table with in-frame rearrangements only. Some clones are missing; in checked studies, unresolved V genes explain under half, and the rest has no known cause. Here the sample has hundreds of thousands of clones; 88% occur a single time. The ten top clones hold about 0.01% of the sample. This sample was also put to use in a study of human thymus T cells.

Material for sequencing was thymocytes. The receptors derive from a boy younger than two with a congenital heart defect. Donor details come from another sample of the same person, matched by shared clones.

This rearrangement joins TRBV10-2 to TRBJ2-3, with 7 bases lining up with TRBD1. The CDR3 is made up of 13 amino acids. Germline V CDR1 and CDR2: WSHSY, SAAADI. Germline trimming cut 7 bases from V and 6 bases from J; bases unmatched to any gene: 7. CDR3 protein: CASTGDSRDTQYF. The CDR3 DNA reads TGCGCCAGCACCGGGGACAGCCGGGATACGCAGTATTTT.

The chain is built from TRBV7-2 and TRBJ1-1; D gene unclear. Per germline, CDR1 SGHTA and CDR2 FQGNSA. V gave up 2 bases and J gave up 0 bases, with 13 bases separating them. The CDR3 consists of 16 residues. In DNA form, the CDR3 reads TGTGCCAGCAGCTTATACCCCCGAGGCTTGAACACTGAAGCTTTCTTT. It translates to CASSLYPRGLNTEAFF.

The chain links TRBV18 to TRBJ1-5; D gene ambiguous. The CDR3 has 16 residues. The germline V gene encodes CDR1 KGHSH and CDR2 LQKENI. Trimming shortened V by 5 bases and J by 0 bases, and 14 bases separated the two germline ends. The CDR3 DNA is TGTGCCAGCTCATCTTCAGCCAACTATAGCAATCAGCCCCAGCATTTT. It translates to CASSSSANYSNQPQHF. Together with reference TRBV18 and TRBJ1-5, the CDR3 gives the full variable domain: NAGVMQNPRHLVRRRGQEARLRCSPMKGHSHVYWYRQLPEEGLKFMVYLQKENIIDESGMPKERFSAEFPKEGPSILRIQQVVRGDSAAYFCASSSSANYSNQPQHFGDGTRLSIL.

The rearrangement joins TRBV29-1 to TRBJ2-5, with 8 bases that match TRBD1. CDR3 length: 13 amino acids. Losses at the gene ends were 7 bases for V and 5 bases for J; bases not matched to a gene: 9. Germline values: CDR1 SQVTM, CDR2 ANQGSEA. CDR3 nucleotide sequence: TGCAGCGCCGAGGAGACAGGGGACGAGACCCAGTACTTC. Encoded protein: CSAEETGDETQYF.

The chain carries TRBV2 and TRBJ2-1; 14 nucleotides match TRBD2. Germline CDR1 reads SNHLY; CDR2 reads FYNNEI. This CDR3 contains 16 residues. V lost 1 base, J lost 7 bases, and 3 bases stayed unmatched. The CDR3 sequence: CASSEEGLAGENEQFF. The CDR3 DNA follows: TGTGCCAGCAGTGAAGAGGGACTAGCGGGGGAGAATGAGCAGTTCTTC.

The rearrangement joins TRBV10-2 to TRBJ2-1; 13 bases fit TRBD2. V gave up 5 bases and J gave up 8 bases; unmatched junction bases: 6. CDR1 is WSHSY and CDR2 is SAAADI in the germline V gene. The CDR3 is made up of 15 amino acids. The CDR3 nucleotides read TGCGCCAGCAGTCGGACTAGCGGGAGTCAGTATGAGCAGTTCTTC. It encodes CASSRTSGSQYEQFF.

V and J are TRBV21-1 and TRBJ1-2; the D call TRBD1 from the table was never checked on the DNA. TRBV21-1 constitutes a pseudogene. The CDR3 sequence is 19 residues long. DNA of the CDR3: TGTGCCAGCAGTACCGGTGGCCCGGGACAGGGGGCGCAGGGAGGTGGCTACACCTTC. Protein: CASSTGGPGQGAQGGGYTF.

This chain connects TRBV27 to TRBJ2-7; D unresolved. Germline CDR1 reads MNHEY; CDR2 reads SMNVEV (reference sequence). There are 15 residues in the CDR3. V was cut by 5 bases and J by 0 bases, with 14 bases left in between. This CDR3 reads CASSLDGNYSYEQYF. The CDR3 DNA sequence: TGTGCCAGCAGTCTAGACGGTAATTACTCCTACGAGCAGTACTTC.

The V and J genes are TRBV6-6 and TRBJ2-1, with TRBD1 matching 8 bases. Per germline, CDR1 MNHNY and CDR2 SVGAGI (reference sequence). The CDR3 runs 13 residues. Trimming cost V 5 bases and J 8 bases; bases outside gene matches: 5. CDR3 protein: CASSTTGVDEQFF. The CDR3 DNA follows: TGTGCCAGCAGTACGACAGGGGTCGATGAGCAGTTCTTC.